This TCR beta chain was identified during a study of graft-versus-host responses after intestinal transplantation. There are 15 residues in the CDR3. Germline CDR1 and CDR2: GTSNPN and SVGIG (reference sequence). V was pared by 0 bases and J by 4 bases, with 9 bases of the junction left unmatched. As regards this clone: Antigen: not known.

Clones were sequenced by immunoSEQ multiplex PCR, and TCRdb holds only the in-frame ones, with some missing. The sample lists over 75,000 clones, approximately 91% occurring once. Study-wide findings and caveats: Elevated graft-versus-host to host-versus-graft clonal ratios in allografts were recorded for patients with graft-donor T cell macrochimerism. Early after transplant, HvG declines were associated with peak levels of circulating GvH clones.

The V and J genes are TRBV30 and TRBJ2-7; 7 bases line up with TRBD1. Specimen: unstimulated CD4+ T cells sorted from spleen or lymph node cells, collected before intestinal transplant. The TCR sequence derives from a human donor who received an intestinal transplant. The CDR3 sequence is CAWSVGGVFRYEQYF. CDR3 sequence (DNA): TGTGCCTGGAGTGTAGGGGGCGTATTCAGGTACGAGCAGTACTTC.